Below are 12 T cell receptor beta chains sequenced from a single sample in a study of blood T cell repertoires in COVID-19. Libraries were prepared by immunoSEQ multiplex PCR; TCRdb keeps only in-frame clonotypes and omits some of them. The sample includes a few hundred thousand clones, 75% to 90% of them seen just once. Sequencing used peripheral blood. Receptor source: a woman between 45 and 60 years old with COVID-19, enrolled during active disease.

The chain joins TRBV13 to TRBJ2-7; TRBD1 aligns across 9 bases. The CDR3 is 16 residues long. V dropped 1 base and J dropped 4; count of bases not matched to a gene: 8. Germline V gives CDR1 PRHDT, CDR2 FYEKMQ (reference sequence). CDR3 protein: CASSLDPGQGGYEQYF. Written as DNA, the CDR3 is TGTGCCAGCAGCTTAGATCCGGGACAGGGAGGTTACGAGCAGTACTTC.

The chain combines TRBV9 with TRBJ2-5; the match to TRBD2 covers 7 bases. The CDR3 sequence is 15 residues long. Trimming took 4 bases from V and 5 from J; bases not matched to a gene: 11. From germline, CDR1 is SGDLS and CDR2 YYNGEE. The CDR3 coding sequence is TGTGCCAGCAGCCGTTTACTAGCGTGGGGCGAGACCCAGTACTTC. Encoded protein: CASSRLLAWGETQYF.

The rearrangement uses TRBV19 and TRBJ1-2; maybe TRBD1 (5 bases). CDR1 and CDR2 from the germline V gene are LNHDA and SQIVND (reference sequence). This CDR3 has 13 residues. V gave up 3 bases and J gave up 8 bases, with 13 bases separating them. The CDR3 coding sequence is TGTGCCAGTAGTATGGGGCAGGCAGGAGGCTACACCTTC. This gives the protein CASSMGQAGGYTF. Combining the CDR3 with reference TRBV19 and TRBJ1-2 gives the whole variable domain DGGITQSPKYLFRKEGQNVTLSCEQNLNHDAMYWYRQDPGQGLRLIYYSQIVNDFQKGDIAEGYSVSREKKESFPLTVTSAQKNPTAFYLCASSMGQAGGYTFGSGTRLTVV.

The gene calls are TRBV19 and TRBJ2-7; no clear D. The CDR3 spans 15 residues. The V and J ends lost 2 bases and 0 bases respectively, with 11 bases between them. Germline V gene data show CDR1 as LNHDA and CDR2 as SQIVND (reference sequence). CDR3: CASSILGGSSYEQYF. The CDR3 coding sequence is TGTGCCAGTAGTATATTAGGCGGAAGCTCCTACGAGCAGTACTTC.

This clone appeared once. The chain links TRBV2 to TRBJ2-7; D is unclear. CDR3 size: 11 residues. Germline CDR1 and CDR2: SNHLY and FYNNEI. V dropped 4 bases and J dropped 3 bases, with 4 bases sitting between them. The chain's CDR3 is CASSGSYEQYF. The CDR3 region has the DNA TGTGCCAGCAGTGGGAGCTACGAGCAGTACTTC.

The chain carries TRBV19 and TRBJ1-3, with no clear D. Germline CDR1 reads LNHDA; CDR2 reads SQIVND (reference sequence). The CDR3 covers 17 residues. With 7 bases removed from V and 2 bases from J, the gap between germline ends came to 21 bases. The CDR3 DNA sequence: TGTGCCAGTACCAAATTCCAAACGGGGTCCCCTGGAAACACCATATATTTT. Translating gives CASTKFQTGSPGNTIYF.

This chain joins TRBV5-1 and TRBJ2-3, with no clear D. The germline V and J ends were trimmed by 4 bases and 6 bases, with 12 bases remaining between them. CDR3 length equals 13 residues. Germline values: CDR1 SGHRS, CDR2 YFSETQ. This chain's CDR3 is CASSKLTSDTQYF. The CDR3 bases are TGCGCCAGCAGCAAACTTACCTCGGATACGCAGTATTTT.

This sequence joins TRBV10-3 and TRBJ1-1; D unresolved. This CDR3 contains 12 residues. V lost 6 bases to trimming and J lost 5 bases, with 10 bases between them. CDR1 and CDR2 (germline): ENHRY, SYGVKD. Here the CDR3 DNA reads TGTGCCATCAGCCCCACGCGGACTGAAGCTTTCTTT. Translation: CAISPTRTEAFF.

This CDR3 is CASSQVGGTGNTIYF. The CDR3, as DNA: TGTGCCAGCAGCCAAGTCGGGGGAACGGGGAACACCATATATTTT. The V and J genes are TRBV3-1 (or the pseudogene TRBV3-2) and TRBJ1-3; D is perhaps TRBD1 (5 bases). The CDR3 is 15 amino acids. The V and J ends lost 1 base and 7 bases respectively, with 14 bases between them. The germline CDR1 and CDR2 sequences are LGHDT and YNNKEL (reference sequence).

The rearrangement links TRBV10-3 to TRBJ2-1, with a tentative D call TRBD1 (6 bases). Per germline, CDR1 ENHRY and CDR2 SYGVKD. The CDR3 runs 15 residues. Trimming cost V 0 bases and J 1 base, with 7 bases left between them. DNA for the CDR3: TGTGCCATCAGTGAGTCTACAGGGTCCTACAATGAGCAGTTCTTC. This codes for CAISESTGSYNEQFF.

The genes are TRBV9 and TRBJ2-7, with D possibly being TRBD1 (6 bases). Germline V gene sequence: CDR1 SGDLS, CDR2 YYNGEE. With 3 bases removed from V and 2 bases from J, the gap between germline ends came to 12 bases. CDR3 length equals 14 residues. The CDR3 here is CASSETGHAYEQYF. CDR3 coding DNA: TGTGCCAGCAGCGAAACAGGGCACGCCTACGAGCAGTACTTC.

The chain combines TRBV29-1 with TRBJ1-2; 9 bases align to TRBD1. Germline CDR1 is SQVTM and CDR2 is ANQGSEA. Trimming took 8 bases from V and 3 from J; bases not matched to a gene: 7. The CDR3 runs 13 residues. This CDR3 reads CSSTRDRDYGYTF. CDR3 bases: TGCAGCTCTACTCGGGACAGGGACTATGGCTACACCTTC.